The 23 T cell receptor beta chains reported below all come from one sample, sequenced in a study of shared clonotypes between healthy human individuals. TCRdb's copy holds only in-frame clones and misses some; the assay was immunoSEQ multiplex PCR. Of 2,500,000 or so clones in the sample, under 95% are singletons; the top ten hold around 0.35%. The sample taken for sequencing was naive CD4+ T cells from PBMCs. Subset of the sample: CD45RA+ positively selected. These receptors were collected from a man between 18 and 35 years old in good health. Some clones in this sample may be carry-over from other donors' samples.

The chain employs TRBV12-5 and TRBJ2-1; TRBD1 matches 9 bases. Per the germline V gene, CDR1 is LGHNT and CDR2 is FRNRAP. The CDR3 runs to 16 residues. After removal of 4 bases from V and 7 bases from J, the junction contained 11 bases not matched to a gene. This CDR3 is CASGSRTGAVLNEQFF. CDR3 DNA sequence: TGTGCTAGTGGTTCCCGGACAGGGGCGGTTTTAAATGAGCAGTTCTTC.

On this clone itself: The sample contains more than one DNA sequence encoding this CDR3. CDR3 loop: CASSLDGGTDTQYF. CDR3 bases: TGTGCCAGCAGCTTAGATGGAGGCACAGATACGCAGTATTTT. The chain joins TRBV7-2 to TRBJ2-3; D remains unclear. Germline V gene data show CDR1 as SGHTA and CDR2 as FQGNSA. The ends were cut back, 1 base at V and 1 base at J, with 6 bases in the middle. CDR3 length: 14 amino acids.

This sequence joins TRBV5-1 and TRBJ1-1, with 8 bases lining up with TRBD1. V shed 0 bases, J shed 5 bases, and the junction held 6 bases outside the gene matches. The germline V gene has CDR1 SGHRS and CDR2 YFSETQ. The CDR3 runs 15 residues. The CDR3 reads CASSLGNRGRTEAFF. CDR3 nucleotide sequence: TGCGCCAGCAGCTTGGGTAACAGGGGGAGAACTGAAGCTTTCTTT. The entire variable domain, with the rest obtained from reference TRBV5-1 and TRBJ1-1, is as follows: KAGVTQTPRYLIKTRGQQVTLSCSPISGHRSVSWYQQTPGQGLQFLFEYFSETQRNKGNFPGRFSGRQFSNSRSEMNVSTLELGDSALYLCASSLGNRGRTEAFFGQGTRLTVV.

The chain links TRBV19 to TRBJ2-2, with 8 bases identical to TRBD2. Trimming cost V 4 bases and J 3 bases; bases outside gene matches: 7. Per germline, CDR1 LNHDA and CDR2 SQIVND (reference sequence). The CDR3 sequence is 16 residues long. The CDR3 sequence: CASSKLGRVDTGELFF. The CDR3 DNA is TGTGCCAGTAGTAAACTCGGGAGGGTCGACACCGGGGAGCTGTTTTTT.

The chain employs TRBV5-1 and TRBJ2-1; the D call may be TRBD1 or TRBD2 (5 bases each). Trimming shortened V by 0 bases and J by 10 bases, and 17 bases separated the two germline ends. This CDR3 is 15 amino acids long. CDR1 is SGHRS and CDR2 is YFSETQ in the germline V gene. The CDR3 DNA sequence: TGCGCCAGCAGCTTGGTGGGACCCGGACGACAGGAGCAGTTCTTC. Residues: CASSLVGPGRQEQFF. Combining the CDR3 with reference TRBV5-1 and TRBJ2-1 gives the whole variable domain KAGVTQTPRYLIKTRGQQVTLSCSPISGHRSVSWYQQTPGQGLQFLFEYFSETQRNKGNFPGRFSGRQFSNSRSEMNVSTLELGDSALYLCASSLVGPGRQEQFFGPGTRLTVL.

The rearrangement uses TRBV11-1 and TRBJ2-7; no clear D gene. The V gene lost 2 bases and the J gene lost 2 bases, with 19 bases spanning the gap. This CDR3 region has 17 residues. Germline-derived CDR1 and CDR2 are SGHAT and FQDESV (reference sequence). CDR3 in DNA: TGTGCCAGCAGCTTAAAGCAACGGACCCTAACACCCTACGAGCAGTACTTC. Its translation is CASSLKQRTLTPYEQYF.

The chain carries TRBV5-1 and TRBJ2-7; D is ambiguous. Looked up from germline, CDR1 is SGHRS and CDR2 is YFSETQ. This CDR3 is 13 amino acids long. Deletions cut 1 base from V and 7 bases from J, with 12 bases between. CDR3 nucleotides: TGCGCCAGCAGCTTGTTACCTGGAGTTGAGCAGTACTTC. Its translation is CASSLLPGVEQYF.

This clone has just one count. CDR3 nucleotides: TGTGCCAGCAGTTGGGGGGGGACATGGAGAAAAGATACGCAGTATTTT. Translating it yields CASSWGGTWRKDTQYF. The chain joins TRBV27 to TRBJ2-3; D possibly corresponds to TRBD2 (7 bases). The CDR3 sequence is 16 residues long. The germline V gene encodes CDR1 MNHEY and CDR2 SMNVEV (reference sequence). V lost 4 bases and J 5 bases, leaving 19 bases between the germline ends.

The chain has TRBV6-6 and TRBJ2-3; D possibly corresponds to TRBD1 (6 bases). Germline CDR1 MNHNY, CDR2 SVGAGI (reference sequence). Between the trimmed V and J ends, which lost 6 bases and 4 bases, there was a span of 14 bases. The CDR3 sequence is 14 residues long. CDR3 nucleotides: TGTGCCAGCAGCTACAGGGTGGGTCCAGATACGCAGTATTTT. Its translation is CASSYRVGPDTQYF.

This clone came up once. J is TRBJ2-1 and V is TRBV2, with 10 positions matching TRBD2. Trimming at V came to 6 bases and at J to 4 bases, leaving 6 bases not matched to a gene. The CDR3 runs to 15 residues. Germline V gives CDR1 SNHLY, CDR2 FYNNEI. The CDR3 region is CASRGSSGSYNEQFF. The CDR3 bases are TGTGCCAGCAGGGGGTCTAGCGGGAGTTACAATGAGCAGTTCTTC.

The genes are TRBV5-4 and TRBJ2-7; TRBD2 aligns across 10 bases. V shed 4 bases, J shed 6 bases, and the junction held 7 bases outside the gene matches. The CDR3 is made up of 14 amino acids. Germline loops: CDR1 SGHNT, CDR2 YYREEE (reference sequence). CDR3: CASSRTSGKGEQYF. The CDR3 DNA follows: TGTGCCAGCAGCCGGACTAGCGGAAAAGGCGAGCAGTACTTC.

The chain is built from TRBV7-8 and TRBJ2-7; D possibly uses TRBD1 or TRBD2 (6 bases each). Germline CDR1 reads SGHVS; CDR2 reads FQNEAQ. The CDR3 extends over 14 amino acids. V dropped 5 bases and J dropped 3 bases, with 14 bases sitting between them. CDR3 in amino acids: CASSAGHDNYEQYF. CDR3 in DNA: TGTGCCAGCAGCGCGGGACACGACAACTACGAGCAGTACTTC.

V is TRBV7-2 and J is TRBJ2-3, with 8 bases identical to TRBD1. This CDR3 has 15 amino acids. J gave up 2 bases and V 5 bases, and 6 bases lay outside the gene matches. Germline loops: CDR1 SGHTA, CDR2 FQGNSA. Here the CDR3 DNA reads TGTGCCAGCAGCGGAGACAGGGGCCCCACAGATACGCAGTATTTT. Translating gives CASSGDRGPTDTQYF.

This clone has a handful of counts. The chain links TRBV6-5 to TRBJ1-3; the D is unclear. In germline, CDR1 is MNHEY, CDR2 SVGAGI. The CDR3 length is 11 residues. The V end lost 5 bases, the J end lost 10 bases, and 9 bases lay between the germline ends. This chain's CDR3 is CASSNSGTIYF. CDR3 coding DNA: TGTGCCAGCAGTAATAGTGGGACCATATATTTT.

DNA for the CDR3: TGTGCCAGCAGTTACAACAGGGGGCACAATCAGCCCCAGCATTTT. Protein product: CASSYNRGHNQPQHF. The V call is TRBV6-5, the J call TRBJ1-5; 9 bases align to TRBD1. CDR1 and CDR2 from the germline V gene are MNHEY and SVGAGI. CDR3 size: 15 residues. The V and J ends lost 2 bases and 3 bases, in that order; junction bases with no gene match: 2.

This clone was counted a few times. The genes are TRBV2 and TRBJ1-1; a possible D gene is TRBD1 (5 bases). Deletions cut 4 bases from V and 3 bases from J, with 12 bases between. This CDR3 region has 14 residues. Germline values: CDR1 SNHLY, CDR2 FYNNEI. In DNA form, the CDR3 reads TGTGCCAGCAGTGGTGGAAAAGGGGACACTGAAGCTTTCTTT. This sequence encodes CASSGGKGDTEAFF.

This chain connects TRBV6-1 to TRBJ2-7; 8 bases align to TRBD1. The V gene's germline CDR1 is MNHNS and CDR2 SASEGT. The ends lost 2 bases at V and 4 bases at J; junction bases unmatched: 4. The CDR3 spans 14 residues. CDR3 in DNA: TGTGCCAGCAGTGAAACCAGGGGGCGGTACGAGCAGTACTTC. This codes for CASSETRGRYEQYF.

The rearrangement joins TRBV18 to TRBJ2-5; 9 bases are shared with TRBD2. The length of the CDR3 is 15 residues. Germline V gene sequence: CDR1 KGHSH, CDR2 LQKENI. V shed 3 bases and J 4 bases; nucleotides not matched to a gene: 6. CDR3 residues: CASSPVAGASETQYF. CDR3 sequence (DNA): TGTGCCAGCTCACCCGTAGCGGGAGCTTCAGAGACCCAGTACTTC.

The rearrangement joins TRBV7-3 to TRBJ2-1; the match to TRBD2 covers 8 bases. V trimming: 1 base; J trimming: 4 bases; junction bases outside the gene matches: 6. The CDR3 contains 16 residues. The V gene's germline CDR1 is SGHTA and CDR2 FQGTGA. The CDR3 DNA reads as TGTGCCAGCAGCTTAAGGGGCGCTAGCGGGTACAATGAGCAGTTCTTC. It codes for CASSLRGASGYNEQFF.

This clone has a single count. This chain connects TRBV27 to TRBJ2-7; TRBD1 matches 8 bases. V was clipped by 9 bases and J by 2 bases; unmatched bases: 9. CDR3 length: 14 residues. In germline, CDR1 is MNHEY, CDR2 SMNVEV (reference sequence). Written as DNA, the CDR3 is TGTGCCAGTAAGGACAGGGAAACTACCTACGAGCAGTACTTC. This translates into CASKDRETTYEQYF.

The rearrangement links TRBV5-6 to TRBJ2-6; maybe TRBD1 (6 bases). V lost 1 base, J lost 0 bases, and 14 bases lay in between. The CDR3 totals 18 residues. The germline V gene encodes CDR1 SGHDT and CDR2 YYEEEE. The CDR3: CASSLHGQPVSGANVLTF. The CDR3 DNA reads TGTGCCAGCAGCTTGCATGGACAGCCTGTCTCTGGGGCCAACGTCCTGACTTTC.

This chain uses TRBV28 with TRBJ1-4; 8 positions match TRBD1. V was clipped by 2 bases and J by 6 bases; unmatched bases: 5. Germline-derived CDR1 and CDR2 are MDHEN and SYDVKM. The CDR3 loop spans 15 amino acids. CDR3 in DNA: TGTGCCAGCAGTTTAAACGGACAGGGATATGAAAAACTGTTTTTT. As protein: CASSLNGQGYEKLFF.

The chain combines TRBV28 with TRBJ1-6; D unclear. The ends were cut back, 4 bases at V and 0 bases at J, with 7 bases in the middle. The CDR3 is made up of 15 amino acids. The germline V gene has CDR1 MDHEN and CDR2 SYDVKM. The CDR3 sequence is CASSSSSSYNSPLHF. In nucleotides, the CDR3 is TGTGCCAGCAGTTCATCAAGCTCCTATAATTCACCCCTCCACTTT.